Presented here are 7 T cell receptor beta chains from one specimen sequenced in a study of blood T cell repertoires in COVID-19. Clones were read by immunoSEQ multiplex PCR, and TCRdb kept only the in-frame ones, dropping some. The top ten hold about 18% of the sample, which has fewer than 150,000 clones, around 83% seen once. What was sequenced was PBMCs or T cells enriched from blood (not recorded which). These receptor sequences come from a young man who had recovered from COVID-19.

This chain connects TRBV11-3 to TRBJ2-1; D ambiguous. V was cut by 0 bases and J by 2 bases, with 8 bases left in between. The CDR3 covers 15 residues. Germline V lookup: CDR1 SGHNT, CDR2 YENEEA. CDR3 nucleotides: TGTGCCAGCAGCTTAGAGTTATCTCCCTACAATGAGCAGTTCTTC. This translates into CASSLELSPYNEQFF.

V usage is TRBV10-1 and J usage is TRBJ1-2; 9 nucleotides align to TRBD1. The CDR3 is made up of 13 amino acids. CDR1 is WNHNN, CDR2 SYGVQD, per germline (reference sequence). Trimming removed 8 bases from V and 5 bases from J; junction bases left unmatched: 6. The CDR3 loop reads CASSSTGGYGYTF. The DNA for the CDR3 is TGCGCCAGCTCCTCGACAGGGGGGTATGGCTACACCTTC.

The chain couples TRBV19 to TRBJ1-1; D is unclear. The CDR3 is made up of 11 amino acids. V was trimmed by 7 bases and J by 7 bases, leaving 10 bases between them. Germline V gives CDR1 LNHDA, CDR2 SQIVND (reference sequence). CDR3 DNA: TGTGCCAGTACCCGAGGAAGTGAAGCTTTCTTT. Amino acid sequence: CASTRGSEAFF. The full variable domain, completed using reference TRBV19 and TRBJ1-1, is DGGITQSPKYLFRKEGQNVTLSCEQNLNHDAMYWYRQDPGQGLRLIYYSQIVNDFQKGDIAEGYSVSREKKESFPLTVTSAQKNPTAFYLCASTRGSEAFFGQGTRLTVV.

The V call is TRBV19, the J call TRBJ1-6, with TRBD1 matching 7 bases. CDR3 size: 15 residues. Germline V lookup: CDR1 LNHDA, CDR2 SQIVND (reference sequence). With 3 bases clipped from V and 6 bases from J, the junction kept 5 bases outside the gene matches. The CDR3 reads CASSMTGQANSPLHF. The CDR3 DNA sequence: TGTGCCAGTAGTATGACAGGGCAGGCTAATTCACCCCTCCACTTT. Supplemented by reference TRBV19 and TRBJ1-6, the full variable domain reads DGGITQSPKYLFRKEGQNVTLSCEQNLNHDAMYWYRQDPGQGLRLIYYSQIVNDFQKGDIAEGYSVSREKKESFPLTVTSAQKNPTAFYLCASSMTGQANSPLHFGNGTRLTVT.

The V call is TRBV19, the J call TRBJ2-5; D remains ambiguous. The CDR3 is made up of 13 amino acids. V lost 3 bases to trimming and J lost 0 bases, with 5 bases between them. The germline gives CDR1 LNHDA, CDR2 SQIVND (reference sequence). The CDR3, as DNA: TGTGCCAGTAGTATGACATACCAAGAGACCCAGTACTTC. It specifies CASSMTYQETQYF. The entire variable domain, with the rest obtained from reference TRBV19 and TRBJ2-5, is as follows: DGGITQSPKYLFRKEGQNVTLSCEQNLNHDAMYWYRQDPGQGLRLIYYSQIVNDFQKGDIAEGYSVSREKKESFPLTVTSAQKNPTAFYLCASSMTYQETQYFGPGTRLLVL.

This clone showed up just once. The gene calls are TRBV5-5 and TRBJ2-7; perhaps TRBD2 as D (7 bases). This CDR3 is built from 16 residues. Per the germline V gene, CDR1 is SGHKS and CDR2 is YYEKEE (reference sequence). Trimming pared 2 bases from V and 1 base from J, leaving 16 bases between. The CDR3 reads CASSFGGHGGSYEQYF. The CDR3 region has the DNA TGTGCCAGCAGCTTCGGGGGACACGGGGGGTCCTACGAGCAGTACTTC.

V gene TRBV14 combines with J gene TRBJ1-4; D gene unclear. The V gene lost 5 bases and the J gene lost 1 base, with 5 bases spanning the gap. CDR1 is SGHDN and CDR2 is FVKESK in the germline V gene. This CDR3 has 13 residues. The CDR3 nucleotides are TGTGCCAGCAGCAGAGGAACTAATGAAAAACTGTTTTTT. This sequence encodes CASSRGTNEKLFF.